Sequencing of this T cell receptor beta chain was carried out in a study of shared clonotypes between healthy human individuals. Positive CCR7 selection of CD45RO-negative cells yielded the naive CD8 cells, and terminally differentiated effector memory CD45RA+ cells were excluded. Method: immunoSEQ multiplex PCR; TCRdb's copy keeps in-frame clones and lacks some. The sample holds about 2.1 million clones, roughly 93% seen once. This CDR3 spans 12 amino acids. Looked up from germline, CDR1 is MNHEY and CDR2 is SMNVEV (reference sequence). Trimming pared 8 bases from V and 4 bases from J, leaving 12 bases between.

The sample taken for sequencing was naive CD8+ T cells from PBMCs. The TCR originated in a man younger than 35 in good health. Some clones in this sample may be carry-over from other donors' samples. The V call is TRBV27, the J call TRBJ2-7, with D possibly being TRBD2 (6 bases). CDR3 coding DNA: TGTGCCAGCTTCGGGACTCGTTACGAGCAGTACTTC. As protein: CASFGTRYEQYF.